The source of this T cell receptor (beta chain) is a study of T cell changes during pregnancy in multiple sclerosis. Clones were read by immunoSEQ multiplex PCR, and TCRdb kept only the in-frame ones, dropping some. Of about 110,000 clones in the sample, roughly nine tenths were seen once. There are a few counts of this clone. Germline values: CDR1 WSHSY, CDR2 SAAADI. The CDR3 is 17 residues long. The V gene lost 3 bases and the J gene lost 9 bases, with 21 bases spanning the gap. The receptor comes from a female donor with multiple sclerosis, enrolled in a pregnancy study. The material was peripheral blood, obtained after pregnancy. The chain combines TRBV10-2 with TRBJ1-6, with unresolved D. The DNA of the CDR3 is TGCGCCAGCAGTGAAGAAGCGCCAAATTACGTGAGTTCACCCCTCCACTTT. Protein sequence: CASSEEAPNYVSSPLHF.